These T cell receptor beta chains were read from a single sample in a study of vaccination and CD4 T cells after COVID-19. TCRdb passed the PCR reads through MiXCR, listing each CDR3 protein once. The sample holds thousands of distinct CDR3 sequences, approximately 71% seen once. Antigen specificity for these receptors is unknown. Material for sequencing was CD4+ T cells from blood, cultured in vitro. These receptors originate from a human donor who had recovered from COVID-19. The CDR3 runs from the conserved cysteine through the conserved F or W. A D gene is named only where the DNA matches it firmly. Only part of the rows carry a size: once, few, many, or a class if the clone is expanded.

d_gene: .
j_gene: TRBJ2-7
v_gene: TRBV6-2/TRBV6-3
abundance: .
CDR3nt: TGTGCCAGCAGTCAAATATACGAGCAGTACTTC
CDR3aa: CASSQIYEQYF

d_gene: TRBD1
j_gene: TRBJ1-1
v_gene: TRBV6-1
abundance: .
CDR3nt: TGTGCCAGCAGCCTTAAACCCGGACAGGGTCTTAGAGCTTTCTTT
CDR3aa: CASSLKPGQGLRAFF

d_gene: TRBD2
j_gene: TRBJ2-7
v_gene: TRBV7-3
abundance: few
CDR3nt: TGTGCCAGCAGCTTGCCCACTAGCGGGGTAACCTACGAGCAGTACTTC
CDR3aa: CASSLPTSGVTYEQYF

d_gene: TRBD1
j_gene: TRBJ1-2
v_gene: TRBV6-1
abundance: few
CDR3nt: TGTGCCAGCAGAAACGGACAGGGGAACTATGGCTACACCTTC
CDR3aa: CASRNGQGNYGYTF

d_gene: TRBD1
j_gene: TRBJ1-2
v_gene: TRBV6-1
abundance: .
CDR3nt: TGTGCCAGCTCCCCGCGGGACAGGGATAACTATGGCTACACCTTC
CDR3aa: CASSPRDRDNYGYTF

d_gene: TRBD1
j_gene: TRBJ1-6
v_gene: TRBV6-1
abundance: .
CDR3nt: TGTGCCACCAAAGGGCCAGGGGGGGATAATTCACCCCTCCACTTT
CDR3aa: CATKGPGGDNSPLHF

d_gene: .
j_gene: TRBJ1-6
v_gene: TRBV27
abundance: few
CDR3nt: TGTGCCAGCAGTTTAAAGGGAGGCAACTCACCCCTCCACTTT
CDR3aa: CASSLKGGNSPLHF

d_gene: TRBD1
j_gene: TRBJ2-7
v_gene: TRBV24-1
abundance: .
CDR3nt: TGTGCCACCTTCTCCACAGGACAGGGGCTGCACGAGCAGTACTTC
CDR3aa: CATFSTGQGLHEQYF

d_gene: .
j_gene: TRBJ2-2
v_gene: TRBV2
abundance: .
CDR3nt: TGTGCCAGCCAGGGCACCGGGGAGCTGTTTTTT
CDR3aa: CASQGTGELFF

d_gene: .
j_gene: TRBJ1-2
v_gene: TRBV20-1
abundance: few
CDR3nt: TGCAGTGCTCGATTCATCCCGATTTGGGGGAACTATGGCTACACCTTC
CDR3aa: CSARFIPIWGNYGYTF

d_gene: .
j_gene: TRBJ2-5
v_gene: TRBV6-1
abundance: .
CDR3nt: TGTGCCAGCAGCGGGGTCCGTGAGACCCAGTACTTC
CDR3aa: CASSGVRETQYF

d_gene: .
j_gene: TRBJ2-2
v_gene: TRBV24-1
abundance: .
CDR3nt: TGTGCCACCAGTGATCCTGGGGTTGGAGCCGGGGAGCTGTTTTTT
CDR3aa: CATSDPGVGAGELFF

d_gene: TRBD1
j_gene: TRBJ1-2
v_gene: TRBV7-2
abundance: few
CDR3nt: TGTGCCAGCAGCTTACAGGGGGCCTATGGCTACACCTTC
CDR3aa: CASSLQGAYGYTF

d_gene: .
j_gene: TRBJ2-1
v_gene: TRBV7-3
abundance: .
CDR3nt: TGTGCCAGCAGCTTAGCCGGACTTACCCGGCAGTTCTTC
CDR3aa: CASSLAGLTRQFF

d_gene: .
j_gene: TRBJ1-2
v_gene: TRBV7-2
abundance: few
CDR3nt: TGTGCCAGCAGCTTAGCGTCGGGGTATGGCTACACCTTC
CDR3aa: CASSLASGYGYTF

d_gene: .
j_gene: TRBJ2-5
v_gene: TRBV11-2
abundance: .
CDR3nt: TGTGCCAGCAGCCCTAGTGGGTGGGTTGCGGGGTCTAGGAAAGAGACCCAGTACTTC
CDR3aa: CASSPSGWVAGSRKETQYF

d_gene: TRBD1
j_gene: TRBJ1-5
v_gene: TRBV18
abundance: .
CDR3nt: TGTGCCAGCTCATCCTGGGAGGACAGGCTTCAGCCCCAGCATTTT
CDR3aa: CASSSWEDRLQPQHF

d_gene: TRBD2
j_gene: TRBJ2-7
v_gene: TRBV20-1
abundance: few
CDR3nt: TGCAGTGCTAGCAGCGCGGGTAGCGGGAGTGTGGAGCAGTACTTC
CDR3aa: CSASSAGSGSVEQYF

d_gene: TRBD2
j_gene: TRBJ2-5
v_gene: TRBV5-6
abundance: few
CDR3nt: TGTGCCAGCAGCCGTCGGGCTAGCGGGCGGGGGGGGACCCAGTACTTC
CDR3aa: CASSRRASGRGGTQYF

d_gene: .
j_gene: TRBJ2-1
v_gene: TRBV7-3
abundance: .
CDR3nt: TGTGCCAGCAAAAGGTCCGGGGTGGATGAGCAGTTCTTC
CDR3aa: CASKRSGVDEQFF

d_gene: .
j_gene: TRBJ1-1
v_gene: TRBV19
abundance: .
CDR3nt: TGTGCCAGTAGGTCCCACGGCGGGAAGGTCACTGAAGCTTTCTTT
CDR3aa: CASRSHGGKVTEAFF

d_gene: .
j_gene: TRBJ1-5
v_gene: TRBV20-1
abundance: .
CDR3nt: TGCAGTGCGTCCGGGTCTGTCATAAATCAGCCCCAGCATTTT
CDR3aa: CSASGSVINQPQHF

d_gene: TRBD2
j_gene: TRBJ2-5
v_gene: TRBV7-2
abundance: .
CDR3nt: TGTGCCAGCAGCTCCCTAGCGGGGGGAGGGCAGACCCAGTACTTC
CDR3aa: CASSSLAGGGQTQYF

d_gene: .
j_gene: TRBJ2-5
v_gene: TRBV24-1
abundance: few
CDR3nt: TGTGCCACCAGTGATTTGTCAGCGGAACCGGGGGAGACCCAGTACTTC
CDR3aa: CATSDLSAEPGETQYF

d_gene: .
j_gene: TRBJ1-1
v_gene: TRBV18
abundance: .
CDR3nt: TGTGCCAGCTCACCGATTTATGGTTCAGGCACTGAAGCTTTCTTT
CDR3aa: CASSPIYGSGTEAFF

d_gene: TRBD2
j_gene: TRBJ2-4
v_gene: TRBV2
abundance: once
CDR3nt: TGTGCCAGCAGTGAGTTAGGGACTAGTTCCATTCAGTACTTC
CDR3aa: CASSELGTSSIQYF

d_gene: .
j_gene: TRBJ1-2
v_gene: TRBV19
abundance: .
CDR3nt: TGTGCCAGTAGGCGGGACGGGTCGTGGGATGGCTACACCTTC
CDR3aa: CASRRDGSWDGYTF

d_gene: .
j_gene: TRBJ2-5
v_gene: TRBV29-1
abundance: once
CDR3nt: TGCAGCGTTGATGAGGGCGGAGAGACCCAGTACTTC
CDR3aa: CSVDEGGETQYF

d_gene: .
j_gene: TRBJ1-6
v_gene: TRBV7-9
abundance: .
CDR3nt: TGTGCCAGCAGCTTGTTCGGGGGCCCCGGGATTTCACCCCTCCACTTT
CDR3aa: CASSLFGGPGISPLHF

d_gene: TRBD2
j_gene: TRBJ2-3
v_gene: TRBV6-4
abundance: once
CDR3nt: TGTGCCAGCAGTGTAGCGGGAGGCGCCACAGATACGCAGTATTTT
CDR3aa: CASSVAGGATDTQYF

d_gene: .
j_gene: TRBJ2-7
v_gene: TRBV25-1
abundance: .
CDR3nt: TGTGCCAGCAACGGAGGGGGCTACGAGCAGTACTTC
CDR3aa: CASNGGGYEQYF

d_gene: .
j_gene: TRBJ2-7
v_gene: TRBV7-6
abundance: few
CDR3nt: TGTGCCAGCAGCGTAGGACCAGGGGCCGAGCAGTACTTC
CDR3aa: CASSVGPGAEQYF

d_gene: .
j_gene: TRBJ2-5
v_gene: TRBV10-3
abundance: .
CDR3nt: TGTGCCATCAGTGCTGGAGGAGAGACCCAGTACTTC
CDR3aa: CAISAGGETQYF